These 19 T cell receptor beta chains share one sample of origin, sequenced in a study of T cell responses to AZD1222 COVID-19 vaccine (TCRdb year 2021). Sample time point, as interpreted from the label and publication: baseline before first vaccination. The library was prepared using the immunoSEQ multiplex PCR assay. TCRdb limited this immuneACCESS table to in-frame rearrangements with V and J called. A share of clones is missing; checked studies link under half to unresolved V genes, and the rest is unexplained. For this sample there are some 130,000 clones; approximately 90% appear just once. The ten largest clones take up around 22% of the sample. The source material was peripheral blood, sampled on day 0 of AZD1222 vaccination. These receptor sequences come from an adult in good health.

In this sample, this clone turned up once. This chain joins TRBV11-2 and TRBJ1-1, with D possibly matching TRBD1 (6 bases). V was trimmed by 5 bases and J by 5 bases, leaving 21 bases between them. CDR1 and CDR2 (germline): SGHAT, FQNNGV. This CDR3 contains 16 residues. CDR3 protein: CASSVLPWGAPTEAFF. DNA of the CDR3: TGTGCCAGCAGCGTGCTTCCTTGGGGGGCCCCTACTGAAGCTTTCTTT.

The chain couples TRBV2 to TRBJ2-3; D call uncertain. The CDR3 has 13 residues. Germline V gene lookup returns CDR1 SNHLY and CDR2 FYNNEI. V dropped 3 bases and J dropped 0 bases, with 4 bases sitting between them. This chain's CDR3 is CASSEDSTDTQYF. As DNA, the CDR3 is TGTGCCAGCAGTGAGGACAGCACAGATACGCAGTATTTT.

V gene TRBV20-1 combines with J gene TRBJ1-1, with TRBD1 as a possible D gene (5 bases). V lost 5 bases to trimming and J lost 10 bases, with 14 bases between them. CDR1 and CDR2 (germline): DFQATT, SNEGSKA (reference sequence). The CDR3 is 11 residues long. CDR3 sequence (DNA): TGCAGTGCTCCCCTGGGGGAAAGAGCTTTCTTT. Translated, it gives CSAPLGERAFF.

The chain links TRBV28 to TRBJ1-2, with D possibly matching TRBD1 (6 bases). Germline V CDR1 and CDR2: MDHEN, SYDVKM. The CDR3 length is 17 residues. The V gene lost 6 bases and the J gene lost 10 bases, with 30 bases spanning the gap. CDR3 nucleotide sequence: TGTGCCAGCAGAAGGGGGAACTGGGGCGGCCCCTCAAGTGACTACACCTTC. Its translation is CASRRGNWGGPSSDYTF.

This chain links TRBV5-5 with TRBJ2-7, with D perhaps matching TRBD1 or TRBD2 (6 bases each). The CDR3 is made up of 14 amino acids. V shed 3 bases and J shed 2 bases, with 12 bases lying between them. CDR1 is SGHKS, CDR2 YYEKEE, per germline (reference sequence). The CDR3 coding sequence is TGTGCCAGCAGCTCACGGGGGCCCCCCTACGAGCAGTACTTC. Translating it yields CASSSRGPPYEQYF.

This chain uses TRBV18 with TRBJ1-4; D not certain. This CDR3 contains 15 residues. The V end was cut by 3 bases, the J end by 3 bases, with 11 bases between. Germline values: CDR1 KGHSH, CDR2 LQKENI. The CDR3 loop is CASSPQGWANEKLFF. The CDR3 region has the DNA TGTGCCAGCTCACCTCAAGGTTGGGCTAATGAAAAACTGTTTTTT.

The rearrangement links TRBV9 to TRBJ1-2; 7 bases are shared with TRBD1. CDR3 length: 14 amino acids. Losses at the gene ends were 2 bases for V and 5 bases for J; bases not matched to a gene: 6. The V gene's germline CDR1 is SGDLS and CDR2 YYNGEE. DNA of the CDR3: TGTGCCAGCAGCGTTGGTTCAGGGGGATATGGCTACACCTTC. Amino acids: CASSVGSGGYGYTF.

The chain combines TRBV19 with TRBJ2-5; 11 bases map to TRBD2. The CDR3 covers 17 residues. V dropped 6 bases and J dropped 5; count of bases not matched to a gene: 14. In germline, CDR1 is LNHDA, CDR2 SQIVND (reference sequence). The CDR3 DNA sequence: TGTGCCAGTAGCTTTACTAGCGGGGGTCGCCGGGAGGAGACCCAGTACTTC. Translation gives CASSFTSGGRREETQYF.

V is TRBV28 and J is TRBJ2-1; 10 bases are a match to TRBD2. J was trimmed by 2 bases and V by 6 bases; bases with no gene match: 1. The CDR3 sequence is 14 residues long. The V gene's germline CDR1 is MDHEN and CDR2 SYDVKM. The chain's CDR3 is CASRTSGPYNEQFF. The DNA of the CDR3 is TGTGCCAGCAGGACTAGCGGGCCCTACAATGAGCAGTTCTTC.

The chain is built from TRBV11-2 and TRBJ2-7; perhaps TRBD2 as D (6 bases). Looked up from germline, CDR1 is SGHAT and CDR2 is FQNNGV. Trimming shortened V by 2 bases and J by 0 bases, and 17 bases separated the two germline ends. The CDR3 contains 17 residues. CDR3 sequence: CASSLISGDSSSYEQYF. DNA of the CDR3: TGTGCCAGCAGCTTAATATCGGGGGACTCAAGCTCCTACGAGCAGTACTTC.

The V gene is TRBV18, the J gene TRBJ2-7; 9 bases align to TRBD1. Germline CDR1 is KGHSH and CDR2 is LQKENI. This CDR3 region has 15 residues. Trimming at V came to 5 bases and at J to 6 bases, leaving 11 bases not matched to a gene. The DNA for the CDR3 is TGTGCCAGCTCAATTGCGGACAGGGGATGGGGCGAGCAGTACTTC. Encoded protein: CASSIADRGWGEQYF.

The chain uses TRBV19 and TRBJ1-5, with 11 bases fitting TRBD1. The CDR3 loop spans 16 amino acids. The J segment lost 4 bases and the V segment lost 5 bases, leaving 7 bases of the junction unmatched. Germline lookup yields CDR1 LNHDA and CDR2 SQIVND (reference sequence). The DNA of the CDR3 is TGTGCCAGTAGTGATTATGGGACAGGGGGTAATCAGCCCCAGCATTTT. It translates to CASSDYGTGGNQPQHF.

The CDR3 nucleotides are TGTGCCAGCAGCTTTGGTTCCGATGAGCAGTTCTTC. Translating gives CASSFGSDEQFF. The chain uses TRBV11-2 and TRBJ2-1; D not certain. V was clipped by 3 bases and J by 8 bases, with 8 bases between them. The germline CDR1 and CDR2 sequences are SGHAT and FQNNGV. The length of the CDR3 is 12 residues.

This clone was seen only a few times. This chain uses TRBV9 with TRBJ2-5, with TRBD2 identical over 7 bases. Germline-derived CDR1 and CDR2 are SGDLS and YYNGEE. Trimming at V came to 2 bases and at J to 5 bases, leaving 6 bases not matched to a gene. CDR3 length: 14 residues. The CDR3 is CASSVGGGTETQYF. For the CDR3, the DNA is TGTGCCAGCAGCGTGGGCGGGGGAACGGAGACCCAGTACTTC.

The gene calls are TRBV11-2 and TRBJ2-5; TRBD1 aligns across 10 bases. The germline V gene encodes CDR1 SGHAT and CDR2 FQNNGV. The junction had 13 bases not matched to a gene; V was cut back by 1 base and J by 5 bases. The CDR3 is made up of 18 amino acids. The CDR3 reads CASSLVGGTGEEGETQYF. CDR3 DNA sequence: TGTGCCAGCAGCTTAGTGGGCGGGACAGGGGAAGAGGGGGAGACCCAGTACTTC.

The chain employs TRBV28 and TRBJ2-7; D tentatively fits TRBD1 or TRBD2 (6 bases each). This CDR3 has 14 residues. Germline V gene sequence: CDR1 MDHEN, CDR2 SYDVKM. V gave up 3 bases and J gave up 2 bases, with 11 bases separating them. The CDR3 is CASSFRGPTYEQYF. Here the CDR3 DNA reads TGTGCCAGCAGTTTCCGGGGGCCAACCTACGAGCAGTACTTC.

This rearrangement joins TRBV7-9 to TRBJ2-1, with D uncertain. Trimming cost V 0 bases and J 6 bases, with 3 bases left between them. The germline gives CDR1 SEHNR, CDR2 FQNEAQ (reference sequence). The CDR3 is 12 amino acids. The CDR3 sequence: CASSLARNEQFF. The CDR3, as DNA: TGTGCCAGCAGCTTAGCCCGCAATGAGCAGTTCTTC.

The chain joins TRBV28 to TRBJ1-2; perhaps TRBD1 as D (6 bases). The germline V and J ends were trimmed by 2 bases and 3 bases, with 16 bases remaining between them. The CDR3 is 16 residues long. CDR1 is MDHEN and CDR2 is SYDVKM in the germline V gene. CDR3 DNA: TGTGCCAGCAGTTTAGGCGGACAGCCCAGGCACTATGGCTACACCTTC. Translating gives CASSLGGQPRHYGYTF.

The chain recombines TRBV6-5 with TRBJ1-6; TRBD1 aligns across 7 bases. Germline V gene sequence: CDR1 MNHEY, CDR2 SVGAGI. The CDR3 has 15 amino acids. V lost 2 bases and J lost 8; bases outside the gene matches: 6. CDR3 loop: CASSYRGLGDSPLHF. Here the CDR3 DNA reads TGTGCCAGCAGTTACAGGGGGCTTGGGGATTCACCCCTCCACTTT.